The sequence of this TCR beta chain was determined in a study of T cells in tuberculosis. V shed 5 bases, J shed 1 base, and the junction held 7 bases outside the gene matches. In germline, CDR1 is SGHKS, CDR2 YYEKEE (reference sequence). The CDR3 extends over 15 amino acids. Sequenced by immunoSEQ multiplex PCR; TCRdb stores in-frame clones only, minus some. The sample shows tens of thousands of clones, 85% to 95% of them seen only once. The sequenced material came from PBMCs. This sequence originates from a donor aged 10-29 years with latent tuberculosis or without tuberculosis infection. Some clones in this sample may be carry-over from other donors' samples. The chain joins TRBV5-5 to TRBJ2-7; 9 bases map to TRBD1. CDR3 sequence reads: CASSFGQGISYEQYF. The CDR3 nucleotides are TGTGCCAGCAGTTTCGGACAGGGGATATCCTACGAGCAGTACTTC.